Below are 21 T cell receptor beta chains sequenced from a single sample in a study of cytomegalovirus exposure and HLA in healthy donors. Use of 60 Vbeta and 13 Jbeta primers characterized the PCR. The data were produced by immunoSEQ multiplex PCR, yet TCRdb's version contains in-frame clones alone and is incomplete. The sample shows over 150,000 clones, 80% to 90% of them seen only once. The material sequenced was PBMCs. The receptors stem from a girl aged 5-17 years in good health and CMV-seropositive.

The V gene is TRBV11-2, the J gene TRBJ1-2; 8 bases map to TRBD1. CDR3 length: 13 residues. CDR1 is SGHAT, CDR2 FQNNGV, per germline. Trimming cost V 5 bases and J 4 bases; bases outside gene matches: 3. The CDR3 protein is CASSQGASYGYTF. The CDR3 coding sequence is TGTGCCAGCAGCCAGGGGGCGAGCTATGGCTACACCTTC.

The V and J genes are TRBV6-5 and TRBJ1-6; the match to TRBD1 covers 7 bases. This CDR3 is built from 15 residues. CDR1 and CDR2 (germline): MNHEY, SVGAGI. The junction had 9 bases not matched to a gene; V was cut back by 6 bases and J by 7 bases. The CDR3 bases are TGTGCCAGCAGCGCACCGGGACAGAGAAATTCACCCCTCCACTTT. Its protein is CASSAPGQRNSPLHF.

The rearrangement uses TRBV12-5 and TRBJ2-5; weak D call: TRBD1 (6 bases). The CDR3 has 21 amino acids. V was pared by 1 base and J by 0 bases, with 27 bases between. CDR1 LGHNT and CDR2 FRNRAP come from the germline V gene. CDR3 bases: TGTGCTAGTGGTTTGGACCTCGCCCCTGACAGGAACCCACTCAACCAAGAGACCCAGTACTTC. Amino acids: CASGLDLAPDRNPLNQETQYF.

The CDR3 nucleotides read TGTGCCAGCAGTACCAGGGAAAGGAGCAATCAGCCCCAGCATTTT. Amino acids: CASSTRERSNQPQHF. The rearrangement joins TRBV2 to TRBJ1-5, with D perhaps matching TRBD1 (5 bases). V was clipped by 5 bases and J by 1 base, with 12 bases between them. The V gene's germline CDR1 is SNHLY and CDR2 FYNNEI. CDR3 length: 15 amino acids.

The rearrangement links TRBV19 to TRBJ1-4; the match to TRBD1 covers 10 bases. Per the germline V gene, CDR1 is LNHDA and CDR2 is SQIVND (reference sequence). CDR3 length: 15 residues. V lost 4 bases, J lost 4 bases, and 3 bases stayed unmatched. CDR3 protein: CASSRQGAGNEKLFF. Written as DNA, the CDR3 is TGTGCCAGTAGTAGACAGGGGGCAGGTAATGAAAAACTGTTTTTT.

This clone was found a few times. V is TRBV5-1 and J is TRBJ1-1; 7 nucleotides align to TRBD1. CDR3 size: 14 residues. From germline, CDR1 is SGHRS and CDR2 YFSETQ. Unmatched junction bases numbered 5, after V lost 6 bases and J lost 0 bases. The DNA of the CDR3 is TGCGCCAGCACTAGACAGGGAGTGAACACTGAAGCTTTCTTT. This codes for CASTRQGVNTEAFF.

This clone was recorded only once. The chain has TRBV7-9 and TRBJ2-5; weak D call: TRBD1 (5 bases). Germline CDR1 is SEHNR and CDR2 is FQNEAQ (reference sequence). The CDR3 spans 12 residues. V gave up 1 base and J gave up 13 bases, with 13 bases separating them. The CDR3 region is CASSLGTLVGYF. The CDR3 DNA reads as TGTGCCAGCAGCTTAGGGACACTCGTAGGGTACTTC.

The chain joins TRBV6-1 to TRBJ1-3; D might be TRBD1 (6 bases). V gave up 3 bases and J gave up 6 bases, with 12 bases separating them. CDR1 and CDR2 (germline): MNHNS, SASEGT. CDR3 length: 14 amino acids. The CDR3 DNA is TGTGCCAGCAGTGAGTGGCAGGGGAAAAACACCATATATTTT. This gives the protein CASSEWQGKNTIYF.

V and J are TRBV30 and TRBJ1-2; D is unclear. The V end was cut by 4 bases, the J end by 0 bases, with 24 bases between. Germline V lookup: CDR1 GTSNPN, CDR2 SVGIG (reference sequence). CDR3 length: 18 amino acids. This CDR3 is CAWTPRGGYPEANYGYTF. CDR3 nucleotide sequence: TGTGCCTGGACCCCCCGGGGAGGATACCCGGAAGCTAACTATGGCTACACCTTC.

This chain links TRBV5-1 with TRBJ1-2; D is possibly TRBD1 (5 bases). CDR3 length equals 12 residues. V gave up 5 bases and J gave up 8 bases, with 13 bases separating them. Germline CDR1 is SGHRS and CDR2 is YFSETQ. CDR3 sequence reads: CASRIRGFGYTF. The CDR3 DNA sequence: TGCGCCAGCAGAATTAGGGGATTCGGCTACACCTTC.

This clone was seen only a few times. CDR3 loop: CAWSNGNPDNEQFF. CDR3 DNA: TGTGCCTGGAGTAACGGGAATCCGGACAATGAGCAGTTCTTC. The V call is TRBV30, the J call TRBJ2-1; weak D call: TRBD2 (5 bases). With 2 bases removed from V and 5 bases from J, the gap between germline ends came to 13 bases. Germline CDR1 reads GTSNPN; CDR2 reads SVGIG (reference sequence). The CDR3 has 14 residues.

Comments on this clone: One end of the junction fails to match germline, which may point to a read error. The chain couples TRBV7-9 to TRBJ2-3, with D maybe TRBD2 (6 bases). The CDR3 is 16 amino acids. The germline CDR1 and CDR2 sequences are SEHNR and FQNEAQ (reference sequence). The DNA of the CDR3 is TGTTCCAGCAGCGACAAAAGGGCGGGGCACACAGATACGCAGTATTTT. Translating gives CSSSDKRAGHTDTQYF.

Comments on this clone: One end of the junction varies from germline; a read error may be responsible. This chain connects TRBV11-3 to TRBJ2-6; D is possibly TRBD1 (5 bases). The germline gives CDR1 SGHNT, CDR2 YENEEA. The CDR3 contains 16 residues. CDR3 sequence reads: CASSLDPVSGANGLTF. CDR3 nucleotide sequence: TGTGCCAGCAGCTTAGACCCGGTCTCTGGGGCCAACGGCCTGACTTTC.

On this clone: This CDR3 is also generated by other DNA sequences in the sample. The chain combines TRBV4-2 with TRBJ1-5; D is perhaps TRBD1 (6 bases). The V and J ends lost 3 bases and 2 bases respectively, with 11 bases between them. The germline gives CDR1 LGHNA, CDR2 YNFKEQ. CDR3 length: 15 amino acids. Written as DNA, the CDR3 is TGTGCCAGCAGCCAGGTAGGACAGCGCAATCAGCCCCAGCATTTT. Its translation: CASSQVGQRNQPQHF.

CDR3 region: CASRNGRTSYEQYF. The CDR3 DNA is TGTGCCAGCAGGAATGGCAGAACCTCCTACGAGCAGTACTTC. The chain is built from TRBV11-2 and TRBJ2-7; the D is unclear. Trimming left V 6 bases short and J 0 bases short, with 12 bases between. The germline V gene has CDR1 SGHAT and CDR2 FQNNGV. CDR3 length equals 14 residues.

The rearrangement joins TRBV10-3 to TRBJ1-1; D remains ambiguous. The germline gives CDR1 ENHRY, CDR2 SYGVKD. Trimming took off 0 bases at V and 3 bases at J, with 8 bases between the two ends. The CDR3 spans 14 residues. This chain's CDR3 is CAISESRGYTEAFF. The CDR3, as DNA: TGTGCCATCAGTGAGTCAAGAGGGTACACTGAAGCTTTCTTT.

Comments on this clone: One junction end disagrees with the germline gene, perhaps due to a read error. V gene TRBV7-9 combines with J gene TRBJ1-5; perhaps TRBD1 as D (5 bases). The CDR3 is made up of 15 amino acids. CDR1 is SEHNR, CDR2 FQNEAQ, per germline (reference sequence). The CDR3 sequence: CSSSLVGGVNQPQHF. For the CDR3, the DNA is TGTTCCAGCAGCTTAGTGGGGGGAGTCAATCAGCCCCAGCATTTT.

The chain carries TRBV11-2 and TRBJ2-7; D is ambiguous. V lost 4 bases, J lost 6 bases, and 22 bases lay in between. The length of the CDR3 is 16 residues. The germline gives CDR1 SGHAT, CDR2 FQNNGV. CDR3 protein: CASSSMQLGLGFEQYF. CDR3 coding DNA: TGTGCCAGCAGCTCAATGCAGCTAGGTCTCGGATTCGAGCAGTACTTC.

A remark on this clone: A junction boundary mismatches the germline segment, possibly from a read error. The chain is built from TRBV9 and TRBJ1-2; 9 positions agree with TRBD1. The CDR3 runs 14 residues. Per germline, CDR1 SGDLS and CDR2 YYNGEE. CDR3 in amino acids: CVSSIGQGHDGYTF. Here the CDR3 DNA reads TGTGTCAGCAGCATCGGACAGGGGCATGATGGCTACACCTTC.

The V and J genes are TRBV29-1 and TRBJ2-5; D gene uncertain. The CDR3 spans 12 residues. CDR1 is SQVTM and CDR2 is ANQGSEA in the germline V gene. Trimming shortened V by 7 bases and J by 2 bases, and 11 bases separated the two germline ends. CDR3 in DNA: TGCAGCGCGAGGTGGAATCAAGAGACCCAGTACTTC. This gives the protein CSARWNQETQYF.

The CDR3 region has the DNA TGTGCCAGTAGTATTCGGACAGGACTTGAAAAACTGTTTTTT. Its protein is CASSIRTGLEKLFF. V gene TRBV19 combines with J gene TRBJ1-4, with 7 bases aligning to TRBD1. This CDR3 contains 14 residues. J lost 7 bases, V lost 3 bases, and 5 bases had no gene match. Germline values: CDR1 LNHDA, CDR2 SQIVND (reference sequence).